The T cell receptor (beta chain) under discussion was sequenced for a study of T-cell reconstitution after alpha-beta-depleted transplantation in children. This CDR3 is built from 15 residues. V was cut by 2 bases and J by 4 bases, with 11 bases left in between. The germline gives CDR1 MNHEY, CDR2 SMNVEV (reference sequence). Researchers prepared the TCRbeta library using unique molecular identifiers, the study reports. TCRdb passed the PCR reads through MiXCR, listing each CDR3 protein once. The sample lists about half a million distinct CDR3 sequences, under 15% occurring once. The sequencing here drew on PBMCs from the stem cell graft donor, taken from the stem cell graft. The chain combines TRBV27 with TRBJ2-2, with D possibly called TRBD1 or TRBD2 (6 bases each). The origin of this receptor is a human donor who donated a stem cell graft to a child with combined immunodeficiency. For the CDR3, the DNA is TGTGCCAGCAGTTTAGGGGGGCGCAGCACCGGGGAGCTGTTTTTT. Translated, it gives CASSLGGRSTGELFF.